Below are 28 T cell receptor beta chains sequenced from a single sample in a study of blood T cell repertoires in COVID-19. The table came from immunoSEQ multiplex PCR; TCRdb's copy has only in-frame clones and leaves some out. The sample yields 25,000 to 35,000 clones, around 90% seen once. Sequencing was carried out using peripheral blood. These receptor sequences come from a human donor in a cohort sampled during active COVID-19.

This sequence joins TRBV18 and TRBJ2-7; 9 bases are a match to TRBD1. Germline values: CDR1 KGHSH, CDR2 LQKENI. The CDR3 has 13 residues. V was pared by 4 bases and J by 4 bases, with 2 bases of the junction left unmatched. The CDR3 DNA follows: TGTGCCAGCTCACGGGACAGGGCGTACGAGCAGTACTTC. Protein: CASSRDRAYEQYF.

This clone was picked up one time. V and J are TRBV9 and TRBJ2-1, with D perhaps TRBD2 (5 bases). Germline V gene lookup returns CDR1 SGDLS and CDR2 YYNGEE. Deletions cut 4 bases from V and 0 bases from J, with 11 bases between. The CDR3 runs to 15 residues. The chain's CDR3 is CASSLLGLSYNEQFF. The CDR3 bases are TGTGCCAGCAGCTTACTAGGTCTCTCCTACAATGAGCAGTTCTTC.

This chain uses TRBV27 with TRBJ2-6, with 7 bases lining up with TRBD1. The CDR3 is 15 amino acids. The J segment lost 3 bases and the V segment lost 6 bases, leaving 5 bases of the junction unmatched. Germline CDR1 is MNHEY and CDR2 is SMNVEV (reference sequence). The CDR3 DNA is TGTGCCAGCAGCTCTACAGGGGTTGGGGCCAACGTCCTGACTTTC. It codes for CASSSTGVGANVLTF. Complete variable domain (other parts from reference TRBV27 and TRBJ2-6): EAQVTQNPRYLITVTGKKLTVTCSQNMNHEYMSWYRQDPGLGLRQIYYSMNVEVTDKGDVPEGYKVSRKEKRNFPLILESPSPNQTSLYFCASSSTGVGANVLTFGAGSRLTVL.

V is TRBV7-9 and J is TRBJ2-3; TRBD2 matches 10 bases. Germline CDR1 SEHNR, CDR2 FQNEAQ (reference sequence). Trimming at V came to 1 base and at J to 5 bases, leaving 6 bases not matched to a gene. The CDR3 loop spans 16 amino acids. The CDR3 DNA follows: TGTGCCAGCAGCTTAGTTCAAGCGGGGGGGCAAGATACGCAGTATTTT. Protein product: CASSLVQAGGQDTQYF.

This rearrangement joins TRBV6-2 or TRBV6-3 to TRBJ2-1; D is uncertain. Deletions cut 3 bases from V and 0 bases from J, with 12 bases between. The CDR3 totals 16 residues. From germline, CDR1 is MNHEY and CDR2 SVGEGT. CDR3 in amino acids: CASSYWLRSSYNEQFF. In nucleotides, the CDR3 is TGTGCCAGCAGTTATTGGCTCCGGAGCTCCTACAATGAGCAGTTCTTC.

In DNA form, the CDR3 reads TGTGCCAGCAGCTTACTGGGAGGCCTTAGCTCCTACAATGAGCAGTTCTTC. Amino acid sequence: CASSLLGGLSSYNEQFF. V usage is TRBV7-2 and J usage is TRBJ2-1, with a possible D match to TRBD2 (6 bases). The CDR3 covers 17 residues. V shed 2 bases and J shed 0 bases, with 14 bases lying between them. Germline CDR1 is SGHTA and CDR2 is FQGNSA.

The genes are TRBV3-1 (or the pseudogene TRBV3-2) and TRBJ1-2; D gene ambiguous. Trimming took off 1 base at V and 13 bases at J, with 10 bases between the two ends. Germline-derived CDR1 and CDR2 are LGHDT and YNNKEL (reference sequence). The length of the CDR3 is 11 residues. CDR3 protein: CASSQGGFCTF. The CDR3 DNA sequence: TGTGCCAGCAGCCAAGGAGGGTTCTGCACCTTC.

The chain carries TRBV19 and TRBJ1-1; no reliable D call. The CDR3 length is 15 residues. In germline, CDR1 is LNHDA, CDR2 SQIVND (reference sequence). Trimming pared 3 bases from V and 1 base from J, leaving 12 bases between. The CDR3 region is CASSMQTPGNTEAFF. DNA of the CDR3: TGTGCCAGTAGTATGCAGACACCCGGGAACACTGAAGCTTTCTTT.

This clone occurred once. This chain links TRBV11-2 with TRBJ1-1; D remains ambiguous. Deletions cut 3 bases from V and 2 bases from J, with 7 bases between. Germline V CDR1 and CDR2: SGHAT, FQNNGV. The CDR3 covers 13 residues. The chain's CDR3 is CASSFRGNTEAFF. CDR3 DNA: TGTGCCAGCAGCTTCCGGGGTAACACTGAAGCTTTCTTT.

The rearrangement links TRBV4-1 to TRBJ1-2; 8 bases map to TRBD1. CDR3 length: 17 residues. Germline CDR1 MGHRA, CDR2 YSYEKL. The V and J ends lost 1 base and 8 bases, in that order; junction bases with no gene match: 15. CDR3 coding DNA: TGCGCCAGCAGCCAAGCGCCGGGACAGGACGATCTAGGAGGCTACACCTTC. The encoded protein is CASSQAPGQDDLGGYTF.

This chain uses TRBV27 with TRBJ2-2; TRBD1 aligns across 7 bases. Germline CDR1 and CDR2: MNHEY and SMNVEV (reference sequence). The ends lost 6 bases at V and 3 bases at J; junction bases unmatched: 4. The CDR3 consists of 14 residues. CDR3 DNA sequence: TGTGCCAGCAGGCCACAGGGGTACACCGGGGAGCTGTTTTTT. Translation: CASRPQGYTGELFF.

This chain connects TRBV4-2 to TRBJ2-2; 7 nucleotides agree with TRBD2. The CDR3 is made up of 15 amino acids. Germline V gene lookup returns CDR1 LGHNA and CDR2 YNFKEQ. Trimming took 1 base from V and 6 from J; bases not matched to a gene: 5. CDR3 region: CASSQGSGESGELFF. The CDR3 DNA reads as TGTGCCAGCAGCCAAGGCAGCGGGGAGTCCGGGGAGCTGTTTTTT.

Points on this clone: One end of the junction varies from germline; a read error may be responsible. The CDR3 DNA sequence: TGTGCTAGCAGCTTAGGACTAGCGGGGTCCCCAGATACGCAGTATTTT. It is translated as CASSLGLAGSPDTQYF. This chain links TRBV7-7 with TRBJ2-3; 12 nucleotides align to TRBD2. The CDR3 is 16 residues long. Germline assignment: CDR1 SSHAT and CDR2 FNYEAQ (reference sequence).

The V and J genes are TRBV5-1 and TRBJ2-3; 10 nucleotides agree with TRBD1. The CDR3 is 16 residues long. After removal of 4 bases from V and 2 bases from J, the junction contained 7 bases not matched to a gene. Germline V gene data show CDR1 as SGHRS and CDR2 as YFSETQ. CDR3: CASSTSGTGATDTQYF. As DNA, the CDR3 is TGCGCCAGCAGCACCTCCGGGACAGGGGCCACAGATACGCAGTATTTT.

V and J are TRBV18 and TRBJ2-7; D is unclear. From germline, CDR1 is KGHSH and CDR2 LQKENI. The CDR3 sequence is 14 residues long. Trimming left V 2 bases short and J 0 bases short, with 8 bases between. This chain's CDR3 is CASSPFAGSYEQYF. The CDR3 nucleotides read TGTGCCAGCTCACCATTCGCCGGCTCCTACGAGCAGTACTTC.

V is TRBV6-1 and J is TRBJ1-1; D not resolved. Trimming shortened V by 2 bases and J by 1 base, and 5 bases separated the two germline ends. The CDR3 consists of 13 residues. Germline CDR1 is MNHNS and CDR2 is SASEGT. CDR3: CASSERGNTEAFF. As DNA, the CDR3 is TGTGCCAGCAGTGAACGCGGGAACACTGAAGCTTTCTTT.

The chain joins TRBV9 to TRBJ1-2, with a weak D call TRBD1 (5 bases). V gave up 0 bases and J gave up 6 bases, with 12 bases separating them. Germline V gives CDR1 SGDLS, CDR2 YYNGEE. CDR3 length: 14 residues. The CDR3 reads CASSVGPGGDGYTF. In nucleotides, the CDR3 is TGTGCCAGCAGCGTAGGCCCCGGGGGGGATGGCTACACCTTC.

V usage is TRBV6-1 and J usage is TRBJ1-1; D might be TRBD1 (5 bases). The length of the CDR3 is 14 residues. The V end was cut by 2 bases, the J end by 1 base, with 8 bases between. Per germline, CDR1 MNHNS and CDR2 SASEGT. The chain's CDR3 is CASSESGQNTEAFF. The CDR3 DNA is TGTGCCAGCAGTGAATCAGGACAGAACACTGAAGCTTTCTTT.

This clone was seen once. The CDR3 does not close with the conserved phenylalanine or tryptophan, likely indicating a read error. V gene TRBV13 combines with J gene TRBJ1-6, with D possibly being TRBD1 (5 bases). The CDR3 extends over 14 amino acids. Between the trimmed V and J ends, which lost 4 bases and 10 bases, there was a span of 14 bases. CDR1 PRHDT and CDR2 FYEKMQ come from the germline V gene (reference sequence). DNA for the CDR3: TGTGCCAGCAGCTCACCCAGGGATCAGTCACCCCTCCACCTT. Its protein product is CASSSPRDQSPLHL.

This chain links TRBV7-6 with TRBJ2-2; 9 positions agree with TRBD2. Unmatched junction bases numbered 11, after V lost 5 bases and J lost 1 base. The CDR3 sequence is 18 residues long. CDR1 SGHVS and CDR2 FNYEAQ come from the germline V gene. CDR3 coding DNA: TGTGCCAGCAGCACCTTAGCGGGGGCAACGGGGAACACCGGGGAGCTGTTTTTT. It yields the protein CASSTLAGATGNTGELFF.

The chain carries TRBV5-1 and TRBJ1-1, with D perhaps matching TRBD1 (5 bases). V was trimmed by 4 bases and J by 5 bases, leaving 15 bases between them. The CDR3 runs 14 residues. Germline lookup yields CDR1 SGHRS and CDR2 YFSETQ. CDR3 amino acids: CASSAAGVRTEAFF. CDR3 nucleotides: TGCGCCAGCAGCGCGGCGGGGGTAAGAACTGAAGCTTTCTTT.

The chain couples TRBV6-1 to TRBJ2-4; D gene unclear. The CDR3 is made up of 14 amino acids. With 0 bases removed from V and 6 bases from J, the gap between germline ends came to 9 bases. Germline CDR1 reads MNHNS; CDR2 reads SASEGT. The CDR3 is CASSEASLRNIQYF. CDR3 coding DNA: TGTGCCAGCAGTGAAGCGAGCCTGAGAAACATTCAGTACTTC.

V and J are TRBV2 and TRBJ1-2, with 7 bases that match TRBD1. Per germline, CDR1 SNHLY and CDR2 FYNNEI. The CDR3 runs to 13 residues. V was pared by 6 bases and J by 7 bases, with 8 bases of the junction left unmatched. CDR3 DNA sequence: TGTGCCAGCAGACAGGGGTTAAAGGGTGGCTACACCTTC. This codes for CASRQGLKGGYTF.

The CDR3 region is CASSVGSFFNSEQFF. For the CDR3, the DNA is TGTGCCAGCAGCGTAGGGAGCTTTTTTAACTCGGAGCAGTTCTTC. The chain has TRBV9 and TRBJ2-1; D gene unclear. Germline V gene lookup returns CDR1 SGDLS and CDR2 YYNGEE. The CDR3 is 15 residues long. Trimming left V 0 bases short and J 10 bases short, with 17 bases between.

The rearrangement links TRBV4-1 to TRBJ2-7, with TRBD2 matching 9 bases. Germline V CDR1 and CDR2: MGHRA, YSYEKL. Trimming took 1 base from V and 2 from J; bases not matched to a gene: 9. The CDR3 extends over 17 amino acids. The CDR3 spells CASSQGGLAGTTYEQYF. DNA for the CDR3: TGCGCCAGCAGCCAAGGGGGCCTAGCGGGGACTACCTACGAGCAGTACTTC.

V gene TRBV9 combines with J gene TRBJ2-3; 10 bases match TRBD2. This CDR3 spans 17 amino acids. The germline gives CDR1 SGDLS, CDR2 YYNGEE. Trimming took 4 bases from V and 2 from J; bases not matched to a gene: 10. The CDR3 coding sequence is TGTGCCAGCAGCTTCCTAGCGGGGGCCCCCTCCACAGATACGCAGTATTTT. Translated, it gives CASSFLAGAPSTDTQYF. Combining the CDR3 with reference TRBV9 and TRBJ2-3 gives the whole variable domain DSGVTQTPKHLITATGQRVTLRCSPRSGDLSVYWYQQSLDQGLQFLIQYYNGEERAKGNILERFSAQQFPDLHSELNLSSLELGDSALYFCASSFLAGAPSTDTQYFGPGTRLTVL.

The V call is TRBV12-3 or TRBV12-4, the J call TRBJ1-3, with D possibly TRBD1 on 5 matching bases. V lost 4 bases and J lost 5, with 9 bases in between. The CDR3 consists of 13 residues. The CDR3 bases are TGTGCCAGCAGTTGGTCAGGGAGAAACACCATATATTTT. It translates to CASSWSGRNTIYF.

This clone was detected only once. The rearrangement joins TRBV4-1 to TRBJ2-7; TRBD1 aligns across 7 bases. This CDR3 region has 16 residues. Germline CDR1 is MGHRA and CDR2 is YSYEKL. The V gene end was trimmed by 2 bases and the J gene end by 0 bases; junction bases not matched to a gene: 7. The CDR3 bases are TGCGCCAGCAGCCAACCAAGGGGGACAGCCTCCTACGAGCAGTACTTC. Its protein is CASSQPRGTASYEQYF.